This T cell receptor beta chain emerged from a study of T-cell memory formation after mild COVID-19. This CDR3 contains 13 residues. Germline-derived CDR1 and CDR2 are ENHRY and SYGVKD. V lost 8 bases and J 0 bases, leaving 11 bases between the germline ends. MiXCR, applied by TCRdb to the 5' RACE reads, yields one record per CDR3 protein. Here the sample spans under 550,000 distinct CDR3 sequences, about a sixth being singletons. This clonotype was detected a few times. This chain connects TRBV10-3 to TRBJ2-7; D might be TRBD1 or TRBD2, each matching 6 bases. The receptor's source is a man aged 18 to 35 who had mild COVID-19 (a few samples of this study predate the infection). Cell type and time point are not known. Sequencing input: PBMCs or a T cell subset sorted from them (not recorded which). CDR3 DNA: TGTGCCATCCGAGGGGGGAGCTCCTACGAGCAGTACGTC. This codes for CAIRGGSSYEQYV.